A single sample gave rise to the 7 T cell receptor beta chains below, sequenced in a study of technical replicates of blood from several donors. Here immunoSEQ multiplex PCR was the method, and the copy in TCRdb shows in-frame clones only, minus some. The sample yields about 68,000 clones, less than 98% seen once. Sample: T cells isolated from PBMCs. Receptor source: a human donor in good health.

The rearrangement uses TRBV5-1 and TRBJ2-1; TRBD2 agrees at 10 bases. After removal of 2 bases from V and 7 bases from J, the junction contained 6 bases not matched to a gene. The CDR3 is made up of 15 amino acids. From germline, CDR1 is SGHRS and CDR2 YFSETQ. The CDR3 coding sequence is TGCGCCAGCAGCTTAAGAGCGGGAGGGCGGAATGAGCAGTTCTTC. It translates to CASSLRAGGRNEQFF.

The gene calls are TRBV7-2 and TRBJ2-7; 15 nucleotides match TRBD2. The germline V gene encodes CDR1 SGHTA and CDR2 FQGNSA. V lost 4 bases, J lost 6 bases, and 7 bases stayed unmatched. The CDR3 covers 16 residues. The CDR3 region has the DNA TGTGCCAGCAGCTCCCTTGGACTAGCGGGAGGGCTCGAGCAGTACTTC. This encodes CASSSLGLAGGLEQYF.

The chain is built from TRBV4-2 and TRBJ2-1, with a possible D match to TRBD1 (6 bases). This CDR3 spans 15 amino acids. Germline V gene lookup returns CDR1 LGHNA and CDR2 YNFKEQ. Trimming removed 5 bases at V and 0 bases at J, with 11 bases between. The DNA of the CDR3 is TGTGCCAGCAGCTATCGGACAGACTCCTACAATGAGCAGTTCTTC. Amino acids: CASSYRTDSYNEQFF.

J is TRBJ2-7 and V is TRBV5-4; 11 bases map to TRBD1. Per the germline V gene, CDR1 is SGHNT and CDR2 is YYREEE (reference sequence). Unmatched junction bases numbered 8, after V lost 8 bases and J lost 7 bases. This CDR3 is 13 amino acids long. CDR3 loop: CASSPGQGGEQYF. The CDR3 DNA is TGTGCCAGTAGCCCGGGACAGGGGGGGGAGCAGTACTTC.

This clone was seen once. The chain has TRBV7-2 and TRBJ1-1; a weak D match, TRBD1 (6 bases). The CDR3 runs to 15 residues. The V gene lost 2 bases and the J gene lost 3 bases, with 13 bases spanning the gap. The germline V gene encodes CDR1 SGHTA and CDR2 FQGNSA. The CDR3 DNA reads TGTGCCAGCAGCTTAAGGGCTCGACAGGACACTGAAGCTTTCTTT. It encodes CASSLRARQDTEAFF. Complete variable domain (other parts from reference TRBV7-2 and TRBJ1-1): GAGVSQSPSNKVTEKGKDVELRCDPISGHTALYWYRQSLGQGLEFLIYFQGNSAPDKSGLPSDRFSAERTGGSVSTLTIQRTQQEDSAVYLCASSLRARQDTEAFFGQGTRLTVV.

This chain joins TRBV7-8 and TRBJ1-1, with 7 bases fitting TRBD1. V gave up 1 base and J gave up 7 bases; unmatched junction bases: 3. The CDR3 is 13 amino acids. Germline values: CDR1 SGHVS, CDR2 FQNEAQ. CDR3 DNA: TGTGCCAGCAGCTTAGATGGGACAGATGAAGCTTTCTTT. It codes for CASSLDGTDEAFF.

The V call is TRBV5-1, the J call TRBJ1-4; D remains ambiguous. Germline loops: CDR1 SGHRS, CDR2 YFSETQ. Trimming left V 2 bases short and J 6 bases short, with 11 bases between. This CDR3 is 14 amino acids long. The DNA of the CDR3 is TGCGCCAGCAGCTTTGAGGGCATACATGAAAAACTGTTTTTT. Translating it yields CASSFEGIHEKLFF.